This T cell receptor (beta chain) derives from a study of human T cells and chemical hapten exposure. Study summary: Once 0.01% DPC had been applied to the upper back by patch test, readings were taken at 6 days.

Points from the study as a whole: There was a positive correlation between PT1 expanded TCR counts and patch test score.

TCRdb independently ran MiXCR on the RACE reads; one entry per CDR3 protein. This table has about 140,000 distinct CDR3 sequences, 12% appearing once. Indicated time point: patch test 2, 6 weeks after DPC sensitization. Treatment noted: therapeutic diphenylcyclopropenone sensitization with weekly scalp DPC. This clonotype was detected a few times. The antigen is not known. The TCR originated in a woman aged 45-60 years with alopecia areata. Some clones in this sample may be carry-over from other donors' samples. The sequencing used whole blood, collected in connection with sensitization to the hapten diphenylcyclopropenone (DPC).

CDR3 region: CASSSKGGELFF. The CDR3, as DNA: TGTGCCAGCAGCTCGAAGGGAGGGGAGCTGTTTTTT. V usage is TRBV7-9 and J usage is TRBJ2-2, with D unclear. The CDR3 is 12 residues long. V lost 4 bases, J lost 8 bases, and 8 bases lay in between. From germline, CDR1 is SEHNR and CDR2 FQNEAQ (reference sequence).